A selection of T cell receptor beta chains follows, all from one sample in a study of blood T cell repertoires in COVID-19. Assay: immunoSEQ multiplex PCR; the TCRdb copy retains only in-frame clones and omits some. The repertoire holds 150,000 to 170,000 clones, around 85% seen once, with roughly 29% in the top ten. Sequencing was done on a sample of peripheral blood. The source is a woman aged 60-75 years with acute or convalescent COVID-19. Each CDR3 is given with its conserved first and last residue. A D gene is named only where the DNA matches it firmly. Some rows mark clone size as missing; the rest say once, few, many or name a class of expanded clone.

V gene	clone size	J gene	D gene	CDR3 protein	CDR3 DNA
TRBV14	.	TRBJ1-2	TRBD1	CASSLQAGGIYGYTF	TGTGCCAGCAGCCTCCAGGCAGGGGGGATTTATGGCTACACCTTC
TRBV19	.	TRBJ2-3	TRBD1	CASRAGTGGTDTQYF	TGTGCCAGTAGAGCCGGGACAGGGGGCACAGATACGCAGTATTTT
TRBV4-2	.	TRBJ1-2	.	CASSQDMAGKGYTF	TGTGCCAGCAGCCAAGATATGGCGGGGAAGGGCTACACCTTC
TRBV7-6	.	TRBJ1-4	.	CASSLVSGGGEKLFF	TGTGCCAGCAGCTTAGTATCGGGCGGGGGTGAAAAACTGTTTTTT
TRBV10-3	.	TRBJ1-1	.	CAISDRYMNTEAFF	TGTGCCATCAGTGACAGATACATGAACACTGAAGCTTTCTTT
TRBV5-1	.	TRBJ1-1	.	CASSIQGRNTEAFF	TGCGCCAGCAGCATACAGGGAAGGAACACTGAAGCTTTCTTT
TRBV6-5	.	TRBJ2-4	.	CASSPPAGKNIQYF	TGTGCCAGCAGTCCCCCGGCGGGGAAAAACATTCAGTACTTC
TRBV2	few	TRBJ1-1	.	CASSDQGLDTEAFF	TGTGCCAGCAGTGATCAGGGTTTGGACACTGAAGCTTTCTTT
TRBV18	.	TRBJ1-3	.	CASSPKTGRDTGNTIYF	TGTGCCAGCTCACCTAAAACAGGGAGGGATACCGGAAACACCATATATTTT
TRBV2	.	TRBJ2-1	TRBD2	CASALAGGAGNEQFF	TGTGCCAGTGCGCTAGCGGGGGGCGCGGGGAATGAGCAGTTCTTC
TRBV27	.	TRBJ1-1	.	CASSSPPKGRTFF	TGTGCCAGCAGTTCCCCCCCAAAGGGGAGGACTTTCTTT
TRBV5-6	.	TRBJ2-7	.	CASSARTGNLVEQYF	TGTGCCAGCAGCGCCCGAACAGGGAACCTAGTGGAGCAGTACTTC
TRBV28	.	TRBJ2-5	TRBD1	CASSLNRGGLETQYF	TGTGCCAGCAGTCTCAACAGGGGCGGGCTCGAGACCCAGTACTTC
TRBV5-1	.	TRBJ1-2	TRBD1	CASSQAPTGDDGYTF	TGCGCCAGCAGCCAGGCCCCGACAGGGGACGACGGCTACACCTTC
TRBV5-5	.	TRBJ1-5	TRBD1	CASSRGQSNQPQHF	TGTGCCAGCAGCCGGGGACAGAGCAATCAGCCCCAGCATTTT
TRBV10-2	.	TRBJ2-5	TRBD2	CASLLAGEETQYF	TGCGCCAGCCTACTAGCGGGAGAAGAGACCCAGTACTTC
TRBV7-3	.	TRBJ1-2	.	CASSSQGGANYGYTF	TGTGCCAGCAGCTCCCAGGGCGGGGCCAACTATGGCTACACCTTC
TRBV2	.	TRBJ2-1	.	CASRTNRGLGGNEQFF	TGTGCCAGCAGAACTAACAGGGGACTAGGGGGGAATGAGCAGTTCTTC
TRBV7-9	few	TRBJ1-1	.	CASSRVVGPNTEAFF	TGTGCCAGCAGCCGGGTGGTGGGGCCGAACACTGAAGCTTTCTTT
TRBV27	.	TRBJ2-3	.	CASSPLPAGSSTDTQYF	TGTGCCAGCAGTCCTCTTCCCGCGGGGTCTAGCACAGATACGCAGTATTTT
TRBV18	few	TRBJ1-2	.	CASSPGAGYGYTF	TGTGCCAGCTCACCAGGGGCTGGCTATGGCTACACCTTC
TRBV7-6	.	TRBJ1-3	TRBD1	CASSPRQGAFSGNTIYF	TGTGCCAGCAGCCCTCGACAGGGGGCCTTCTCTGGAAACACCATATATTTT
TRBV24-1	.	TRBJ2-2	.	CATSDFGTGELFF	TGTGCCACCAGTGATTTCGGCACCGGGGAGCTGTTTTTT
TRBV3-1/TRBV3-2	.	TRBJ2-1	TRBD2	CASSLRGGSYNEQFF	TGTGCCAGCAGCCTCCGCGGGGGTTCCTACAATGAGCAGTTCTTC
TRBV15	few	TRBJ1-4	TRBD1	CATSRVGTGRNEKLFF	TGTGCCACCAGCAGAGTGGGGACAGGAAGGAATGAAAAACTGTTTTTT
TRBV9	.	TRBJ2-6	.	CASSDLRQAHRGANVLTF	TGTGCCAGCAGCGACCTGCGACAGGCGCACCGGGGGGCCAACGTCCTGACTTTC
TRBV5-4	.	TRBJ1-2	TRBD1	CASSLNRGSYGYTF	TGTGCCAGCAGCTTAAACAGGGGTAGCTATGGCTACACCTTC